This T cell receptor beta chain emerged from a study of blood T cell repertoires in COVID-19. Study-level information: Collection of acute and convalescent COVID-19 samples took place in the United States, Italy and Spain. In each case, the material was cDNA or gDNA derived from T cells, B-cell-depleted T cells, or PBMCs.

Trimming stripped 5 bases from V and 8 bases from J, with 21 bases between. CDR1 is SGHVS and CDR2 is FQNEAQ in the germline V gene. The CDR3 consists of 16 residues. In the original processing: Amplification of reference gene primers was used by the study to estimate nucleated cell counts. Sequencing used immunoSEQ multiplex PCR; TCRdb keeps in-frame clones, though not all of them. Clone size and V and J calls were adopted from that table, with D and trimming inferred from the DNA. The table has roughly 81,000 clones, around 81% seen once; the top ten hold around 2.1%. The chain links TRBV7-8 to TRBJ1-4, with a tentative D call TRBD1 (6 bases). This clonotype was obtained from a woman aged 70 to 79 with acute or convalescent COVID-19. Sequenced: peripheral blood. The CDR3 bases are TGTGCCAGCAGCCTCCTCGGAGGGGGGGTCCGGGAAAAACTGTTTTTT. Translated: CASSLLGGGVREKLFF.